These 20 T cell receptor beta chains came from one sample sequenced in a study of T cell repertoires in cytomegalovirus infection. TCRdb re-analysed the reads in MiXCR, keeping a single row per CDR3 protein. The sample has around 630,000 distinct CDR3 sequences; 20% to 25% are singletons. Sequencing was performed on CD8+ T cells from PBMCs. The receptors shown here come from a human donor in good health (CMV status not recorded). Some clones in this sample may be carry-over from other donors' samples.

The rearrangement joins TRBV7-9 to TRBJ2-7; TRBD1 aligns across 7 bases. This CDR3 spans 15 amino acids. From germline, CDR1 is SEHNR and CDR2 FQNEAQ (reference sequence). V dropped 5 bases and J dropped 2; count of bases not matched to a gene: 9. The CDR3 nucleotides are TGTGCCAGCAGCCCCCCAGGGGGACAAGCCTACGAGCAGTACGTC. Encoded protein: CASSPPGGQAYEQYV.

There are a few counts of this clonotype. The V and J genes are TRBV27 and TRBJ2-1, with D unclear. CDR3 length equals 13 residues. Between the trimmed V and J ends, which lost 6 bases and 4 bases, there was a span of 10 bases. Germline CDR1 MNHEY, CDR2 SMNVEV (reference sequence). The chain's CDR3 is CASRGRPYNEQFF. In DNA form, the CDR3 reads TGTGCCAGCAGGGGTAGGCCTTACAATGAGCAGTTCTTC.

This clonotype was counted a few times. V and J are TRBV5-5 and TRBJ1-1; D remains unclear. V shed 3 bases and J shed 5 bases, with 14 bases lying between them. Germline CDR1 reads SGHKS; CDR2 reads YYEKEE (reference sequence). The CDR3 extends over 14 amino acids. The CDR3: CASSSPSPGTEAFF. The DNA of the CDR3 is TGTGCCAGCAGCTCCCCCTCGCCGGGGACTGAAGCTTTCTTT.

This clonotype has a handful of counts. The chain joins TRBV20-1 to TRBJ1-2; D unresolved. CDR3 length: 13 residues. Germline loops: CDR1 DFQATT, CDR2 SNEGSKA (reference sequence). Trimming pared 4 bases from V and 10 bases from J, leaving 19 bases between. CDR3 region: CSAKSGYLWDYTF. CDR3 nucleotides: TGCAGTGCTAAGTCAGGCTATCTATGGGACTACACCTTC.

This clonotype appeared a few times. The V call is TRBV6-6, the J call TRBJ2-7; 12 bases align to TRBD1. The CDR3 totals 13 residues. Germline CDR1 and CDR2: MNHNY and SVGAGI (reference sequence). V was pared by 6 bases and J by 7 bases, with 4 bases of the junction left unmatched. CDR3: CASSRDRGREQYF. The CDR3 region has the DNA TGTGCCAGCAGCCGGGACAGGGGGCGAGAGCAGTACTTC.

The chain uses TRBV25-1 and TRBJ1-2; D not resolved. This CDR3 contains 14 residues. Between the trimmed V and J ends, which lost 0 bases and 6 bases, there was a span of 11 bases. The germline V gene encodes CDR1 MGHDK and CDR2 SYGVNS. This CDR3 reads CASSEYWTADGYTF. The CDR3 DNA reads as TGTGCCAGCAGTGAATATTGGACCGCGGATGGCTACACCTTC.

This clonotype was counted many times. The rearrangement uses TRBV7-8 and TRBJ2-6; 10 bases match TRBD2. The CDR3 totals 18 residues. The ends lost 1 base at V and 0 bases at J; junction bases unmatched: 3. From germline, CDR1 is SGHVS and CDR2 FQNEAQ. CDR3 in amino acids: CASSLDSGGLSGANVLTF. CDR3 DNA: TGTGCCAGCAGCTTAGATAGCGGGGGGCTCTCTGGGGCCAACGTCCTGACTTTC.

With regard to this clonotype: One base away lies a much larger clone, so this may be a sequencing read error. V is TRBV7-4 and J is TRBJ2-2, with D possibly TRBD2 on 7 matching bases. CDR1 SGHVT and CDR2 SQSDAQ come from the germline V gene. The CDR3 covers 13 residues. CDR3 coding DNA: TGTGTGGGGGGGCCCGCGAACGCCGGGGAGCTGTTTTTT. Its protein is CVGGPANAGELFF.

This sequence joins TRBV28 and TRBJ1-1, with TRBD1 matching 8 bases. This CDR3 is built from 11 residues. V was clipped by 5 bases and J by 11 bases; unmatched bases: 4. From germline, CDR1 is MDHEN and CDR2 SYDVKM. The CDR3 protein is CASSEGQGAFF. The CDR3 nucleotides read TGTGCCAGCAGTGAAGGACAGGGTGCTTTCTTT.

This clonotype was seen more than once but under ten times. This chain uses TRBV5-6 with TRBJ2-1, with TRBD2 matching over 8 bases. Trimming cost V 4 bases and J 1 base; bases outside gene matches: 7. Germline lookup yields CDR1 SGHDT and CDR2 YYEEEE. The CDR3 runs to 16 residues. The DNA for the CDR3 is TGTGCCAGCAGCCCCGGACTAGCTGTATCCTACAATGAGCAGTTCTTC. Translating it yields CASSPGLAVSYNEQFF.

This clonotype appeared many times. The chain has TRBV7-9 and TRBJ1-2; D not resolved. Trimming pared 0 bases from V and 4 bases from J, leaving 9 bases between. The CDR3 has 14 amino acids. CDR1 is SEHNR, CDR2 FQNEAQ, per germline (reference sequence). The CDR3 sequence: CASSLAQFGYGYTF. The CDR3 DNA follows: TGTGCCAGCAGCTTAGCGCAGTTTGGCTATGGCTACACCTTC.

This clonotype was found many times. This chain uses TRBV7-4 with TRBJ2-1; unclear D gene. CDR3 length: 16 residues. Germline V gene data show CDR1 as SGHVT and CDR2 as SQSDAQ. Trimming stripped 5 bases from V and 0 bases from J, with 14 bases between. CDR3 in DNA: TGTGCCAGCAGCCCCCCCGAGAGGAGCTCCTACAATGAGCAGTTCTTC. It is translated as CASSPPERSSYNEQFF.

This clonotype was found many times. The chain couples TRBV7-6 to TRBJ2-7; D unresolved. Germline V gene sequence: CDR1 SGHVS, CDR2 FNYEAQ. This CDR3 spans 12 amino acids. V was cut by 3 bases and J by 4 bases, with 7 bases left in between. The CDR3 DNA reads as TGTGCCAGCAGCTTCGACCTGTACGAGCAGTACGTC. Protein product: CASSFDLYEQYV.

As for this clonotype: A single base separates this from a much larger clone, so it may be a read error. V usage is TRBV19 and J usage is TRBJ1-2; 9 bases are shared with TRBD1. This CDR3 is 15 amino acids long. Germline CDR1 reads LNHDA; CDR2 reads SQIVND (reference sequence). V gave up 5 bases and J gave up 10 bases; unmatched junction bases: 14. The CDR3 loop reads CASSYRRDRENDYTF. The DNA for the CDR3 is TGTGCCAGTAGTTACCGCCGGGACAGGGAGAATGACTACACCTTC.

The rearrangement links TRBV12-5 to TRBJ2-1; D is undetermined. The germline V gene encodes CDR1 LGHNT and CDR2 FRNRAP. The CDR3 has 15 amino acids. Trimming took 5 bases from V and 2 from J, leaving 13 bases between them. CDR3 sequence (DNA): TGTGCTAGTGGTCCCCCTTCAGGACCCTACAATGAGCAGTTCTTC. Translated: CASGPPSGPYNEQFF.

In this sample, this clonotype turned up many times. The rearrangement links TRBV6-5 to TRBJ1-2; tentatively, D is TRBD1 (5 bases). Germline V CDR1 and CDR2: MNHEY, SVGAGI. This CDR3 region has 19 residues. V gave up 2 bases and J gave up 3 bases, with 25 bases separating them. The CDR3 DNA reads TGTGCCAGCAGTTACCAACATAATCCGGCAGGGCCTTCTCACTATGGCTACACCTTC. It translates to CASSYQHNPAGPSHYGYTF.

The chain is built from TRBV2 and TRBJ1-2, with a tentative D call TRBD1 (6 bases). Germline CDR1 reads SNHLY; CDR2 reads FYNNEI. V lost 4 bases, J lost 4 bases, and 19 bases lay in between. The CDR3 loop spans 16 amino acids. The CDR3 spells CASSGWTDKRGYGYTF. CDR3 DNA: TGTGCCAGCAGTGGATGGACAGACAAAAGGGGCTATGGCTACACCTTC.

The table lists this clonotype with many counts. The gene calls are TRBV7-2 and TRBJ1-1; D is unresolved. The CDR3 consists of 13 residues. CDR1 is SGHTA, CDR2 FQGNSA, per germline. V gave up 5 bases and J gave up 4 bases, with 11 bases separating them. The CDR3 is CASSLGRTTEAFF. The CDR3 DNA is TGTGCCAGCAGCCTTGGACGGACCACTGAAGCTTTCTTT.

This clonotype turned up a few times. The chain employs TRBV20-1 and TRBJ1-2; 10 nucleotides line up with TRBD1. The J segment lost 4 bases and the V segment lost 0 bases, leaving 5 bases of the junction unmatched. This CDR3 is built from 15 residues. Germline V gives CDR1 DFQATT, CDR2 SNEGSKA (reference sequence). This CDR3 is CSARDQDRGSYGYTF. CDR3 nucleotide sequence: TGCAGTGCTAGAGATCAGGACAGGGGGAGCTATGGCTACACCTTC.

Turning to this clonotype: A single base separates this from a much larger clone, so it may be a read error. The chain uses TRBV11-3 and TRBJ2-1, with 7 bases lining up with TRBD2. The CDR3 sequence is 15 residues long. Germline CDR1 and CDR2: SGHNT and YENEEA. The CDR3 nucleotides are TGTGCCAACAGCCCCAGAAGCGGGGCTTTCAATGAGCAGTTCTTC. Its protein product is CANSPRSGAFNEQFF.